This TCR beta chain is from a study of cytomegalovirus exposure and HLA in healthy donors. Per germline, CDR1 SGHTS and CDR2 YDEGEE. Losses at the gene ends were 2 bases for V and 4 bases for J; bases not matched to a gene: 2. There are 13 residues in the CDR3. This PCR relied on a set of 60 Vbeta primers and 13 Jbeta primers. Authors' processing steps: Tens of millions of unique TCR beta chains, 9.5 million to 14 million shared, were counted in a later analysis. Assay: immunoSEQ multiplex PCR; the TCRdb copy retains only in-frame clones and omits some. That table gives V, J and clone size, and the DNA gave D and trimming. Among approximately 140,000 clones, 70% to 80% were seen once, and the ten largest hold around 6.6%. Points from the study as a whole: Later, TCR association rates were found to vary by HLA locus, highest for DRB1 and lowest for HLA-C. Some V segments, TRBV6-2 and TRBV6-3 among them, were indistinguishable and were therefore excluded.

With regard to this clone: Its antigen is not identified.

The source is a man aged 50 or older in good health and CMV-seropositive. The rearrangement uses TRBV5-8 and TRBJ2-7, with TRBD1 matching over 8 bases. Sequencing input: PBMCs. The CDR3 spells CASSLDRGYEQYF. The CDR3 nucleotides are TGTGCCAGCAGCTTAGACAGGGGATACGAGCAGTACTTC.